Presented here are 32 T cell receptor beta chains from one specimen sequenced in a study of shared clonotypes between healthy human individuals (TCRdb year 2020). CD8 naive samples were obtained by positive selection for CCR7 among CD45RO-negative cells, yielding a CD45RA+CCR7+ population from which TemRA cells were excluded. Library creation used the immunoSEQ multiplex PCR assay. TCRdb took over this immuneACCESS table, retaining in-frame rearrangements with V and J assigned. Such tables are incomplete; in checked studies, under half of the missing clones stem from an unresolved V gene, and the remainder is unexplained. The sample includes around 2,100,000 clones, with roughly 95% observed a single time. The top ten constitute 0.9% to 1.5% of the sample. Sequenced sample: naive CD8+ T cells sorted from blood. According to the study, the label for this sample's cell subset or site signals: CD45RA+CCR7+. The receptor source for this set is a man between 18 and 29 years old in good health.

The chain carries TRBV4-3 and TRBJ2-1; 8 bases line up with TRBD2. CDR3 length: 15 residues. Germline V lookup: CDR1 LGHNA, CDR2 YSLEER. The trim removed 3 bases at V and 10 bases at J, leaving 11 bases unmatched. CDR3 residues: CASSQDPGLVGEQFF. The CDR3 DNA is TGCGCCAGCAGCCAGGACCCGGGACTAGTCGGGGAGCAGTTCTTC.

The chain recombines TRBV7-8 with TRBJ2-5; the D gene is possibly TRBD1 (6 bases). V lost 9 bases and J 14 bases, leaving 16 bases between the germline ends. Germline CDR1 is SGHVS and CDR2 is FQNEAQ. The CDR3 is 10 residues long. For the CDR3, the DNA is TGTGCCAGTTGGTGGGACAAGGTCTACTTC. Translating it yields CASWWDKVYF.

V usage is TRBV28 and J usage is TRBJ1-3; D is possibly TRBD1 (6 bases). CDR1 and CDR2 (germline): MDHEN, SYDVKM. V was shortened by 4 bases and J by 6 bases, with 10 bases between the two germline ends. CDR3 size: 13 residues. The CDR3 bases are TGTGCCAGCAGTTACAGGGAGGAAAACACCATATATTTT. Protein sequence: CASSYREENTIYF.

The chain employs TRBV13 and TRBJ2-2; D is uncertain. The CDR3 runs to 15 residues. CDR1 PRHDT and CDR2 FYEKMQ come from the germline V gene (reference sequence). Trimming removed 0 bases from V and 2 bases from J, with 7 bases in between. CDR3 coding DNA: TGTGCCAGCAGCTTAGGGCCGATAAACACCGGGGAGCTGTTTTTT. Translation gives CASSLGPINTGELFF.

Concerning this clone itself: Other nucleotide sequences from this sample produce the same CDR3. The chain links TRBV27 to TRBJ2-1, with D possibly TRBD2 on 6 matching bases. Germline V CDR1 and CDR2: MNHEY, SMNVEV (reference sequence). V dropped 4 bases and J dropped 4 bases, with 8 bases sitting between them. The CDR3 is 13 residues long. CDR3 DNA: TGTGCCAGCAGTTCGACTAGATACAATGAGCAGTTCTTC. Translating it yields CASSSTRYNEQFF.

This sequence joins TRBV7-8 and TRBJ2-7, with D uncertain. This CDR3 has 14 residues. The ends were cut back, 2 bases at V and 0 bases at J, with 8 bases in the middle. CDR1 is SGHVS and CDR2 is FQNEAQ in the germline V gene. This CDR3 is CASSLQGISYEQYF. The CDR3 coding sequence is TGTGCCAGCAGCTTACAAGGGATCTCCTACGAGCAGTACTTC.

The chain joins TRBV10-1 to TRBJ2-5; 7 bases align to TRBD2. This CDR3 has 15 residues. V lost 3 bases to trimming and J lost 4 bases; unmatched junction nucleotides: 8. In germline, CDR1 is WNHNN, CDR2 SYGVQD (reference sequence). The CDR3 sequence is CASSDPASGLETQYF. As DNA, the CDR3 is TGCGCCAGCAGTGATCCCGCTAGCGGCTTAGAGACCCAGTACTTC.

V usage is TRBV9 and J usage is TRBJ2-2; perhaps TRBD1 as D (5 bases). CDR3 length: 15 amino acids. The germline CDR1 and CDR2 sequences are SGDLS and YYNGEE. Trimming took 3 bases from V and 1 from J, leaving 10 bases between them. The CDR3 loop is CASSALTENTGELFF. CDR3 in DNA: TGTGCCAGCAGCGCCTTGACAGAGAACACCGGGGAGCTGTTTTTT.

V usage is TRBV7-2 and J usage is TRBJ1-5, with TRBD1 matching over 7 bases. V was clipped by 4 bases and J by 7 bases; unmatched bases: 7. This CDR3 spans 14 amino acids. Germline assignment: CDR1 SGHTA and CDR2 FQGNSA. CDR3 protein: CASSSYRGQQPQHF. CDR3 DNA sequence: TGTGCCAGCAGCTCCTACAGGGGACAGCAGCCCCAGCATTTT.

The chain combines TRBV28 with TRBJ2-1; 7 bases are a match to TRBD2. The junction had 6 bases not matched to a gene; V was cut back by 6 bases and J by 4 bases. CDR3 length: 14 amino acids. Germline V gene lookup returns CDR1 MDHEN and CDR2 SYDVKM. For the CDR3, the DNA is TGTGCCAGCAGCGGACTAGAGTGGTACAATGAGCAGTTCTTC. The encoded protein is CASSGLEWYNEQFF.

The rearrangement links TRBV2 to TRBJ1-5, with unresolved D. The length of the CDR3 is 15 residues. The germline V gene has CDR1 SNHLY and CDR2 FYNNEI. Trimming removed 3 bases from V and 1 base from J, with 10 bases in between. The CDR3 nucleotides are TGTGCCAGCAGTGATCCCCAGGCAAGCAATCAGCCCCAGCATTTT. Translation gives CASSDPQASNQPQHF.

The chain links TRBV27 to TRBJ2-7, with 12 bases matching TRBD2. CDR1 is MNHEY and CDR2 is SMNVEV in the germline V gene (reference sequence). Germline trimming cut 3 bases from V and 2 bases from J; bases unmatched to any gene: 5. The CDR3 sequence is 16 residues long. The DNA for the CDR3 is TGTGCCAGCAGTTTCCTGACTAGCGGGGGCCCCTACGAGCAGTACTTC. It translates to CASSFLTSGGPYEQYF.

V gene TRBV30 combines with J gene TRBJ2-5; D is perhaps TRBD1 (5 bases). The CDR3 loop spans 12 amino acids. CDR1 GTSNPN and CDR2 SVGIG come from the germline V gene (reference sequence). Trimming cost V 7 bases and J 3 bases, with 12 bases left between them. The CDR3 protein is CAFSDKKETQYF. CDR3 bases: TGTGCCTTCTCGGACAAAAAAGAGACCCAGTACTTC.

For the CDR3, the DNA is TGCGCCAGCAGCCAAGGTGTGGGGCTAGCGGAAGAGACCCAGTACTTC. It codes for CASSQGVGLAEETQYF. V and J are TRBV4-1 and TRBJ2-5, with 7 nucleotides matching TRBD2. The CDR3 runs to 16 residues. Germline CDR1 and CDR2: MGHRA and YSYEKL. V shed 1 base and J 3 bases; nucleotides not matched to a gene: 8.

The chain couples TRBV7-9 to TRBJ1-2; TRBD1 agrees at 8 bases. Trimming at V came to 4 bases and at J to 7 bases, leaving 8 bases not matched to a gene. The CDR3 is 14 amino acids. The germline CDR1 and CDR2 sequences are SEHNR and FQNEAQ (reference sequence). CDR3 DNA sequence: TGTGCCAGCAGCTCGACAGGGGAACTGAGTGGCTACACCTTC. It encodes CASSSTGELSGYTF.

The rearrangement links TRBV6-1 to TRBJ2-7; D assignment may be TRBD1 or TRBD2 (5 bases each). V was clipped by 5 bases and J by 5 bases, with 19 bases between them. The CDR3 covers 15 residues. CDR1 and CDR2 (germline): MNHNS, SASEGT. CDR3 in amino acids: CASSHLAGSPHEQYF. The DNA of the CDR3 is TGTGCCAGCAGTCATCTGGCAGGGAGTCCCCACGAGCAGTACTTC.

For this clone: The sample has other DNA sequences that encode this CDR3 too. This chain joins TRBV2 and TRBJ2-7; no definite D call. This CDR3 spans 13 amino acids. Germline V CDR1 and CDR2: SNHLY, FYNNEI. With 3 bases removed from V and 2 bases from J, the gap between germline ends came to 8 bases. CDR3 region: CASSDSGTYEQYF. The CDR3 bases are TGTGCCAGCAGTGATTCGGGCACCTACGAGCAGTACTTC. Drawing the rest from reference TRBV2 and TRBJ2-7, the complete variable domain is EPEVTQTPSHQVTQMGQEVILRCVPISNHLYFYWYRQILGQKVEFLVSFYNNEISEKSEIFDDQFSVERPDGSNFTLKIRSTKLEDSAMYFCASSDSGTYEQYFGPGTRLTVT.

The gene calls are TRBV13 and TRBJ2-5, with D maybe TRBD2 (5 bases). V shed 6 bases and J shed 3 bases, with 8 bases lying between them. This CDR3 comprises 12 residues. CDR1 is PRHDT, CDR2 FYEKMQ, per germline (reference sequence). The CDR3 DNA sequence: TGTGCCAGCAGTTCCGGGGAAGAGACCCAGTACTTC. Amino acids: CASSSGEETQYF.

The genes are TRBV11-2 and TRBJ1-1; the D gene is possibly TRBD1 (5 bases). Trimming pared 5 bases from V and 7 bases from J, leaving 14 bases between. CDR1 is SGHAT and CDR2 is FQNNGV in the germline V gene. The length of the CDR3 is 13 residues. CDR3 in amino acids: CASSPQVGGEAFF. The CDR3 DNA sequence: TGTGCCAGCAGCCCGCAGGTTGGGGGTGAAGCTTTCTTT.

The chain joins TRBV4-3 to TRBJ1-1, with D perhaps matching TRBD1 (6 bases). CDR3 length: 15 amino acids. The V end lost 0 bases, the J end lost 4 bases, and 12 bases lay between the germline ends. CDR1 is LGHNA, CDR2 YSLEER, per germline. CDR3 amino acids: CASSQEGIGGTEAFF. The CDR3, as DNA: TGCGCCAGCAGCCAAGAAGGAATAGGGGGCACTGAAGCTTTCTTT.

This clone was counted between two and nine times. The V call is TRBV27, the J call TRBJ2-7; 9 nucleotides agree with TRBD1. The CDR3 consists of 16 residues. Germline V gene data show CDR1 as MNHEY and CDR2 as SMNVEV (reference sequence). V shed 5 bases, J shed 0 bases, and the junction held 8 bases outside the gene matches. In DNA form, the CDR3 reads TGTGCCAGCAGTACCACAGGGGGCATGGGCTCCTACGAGCAGTACTTC. Its protein product is CASSTTGGMGSYEQYF.

The chain combines TRBV28 with TRBJ1-1; D call uncertain. Trimming stripped 2 bases from V and 1 base from J, with 17 bases between. In germline, CDR1 is MDHEN, CDR2 SYDVKM. This CDR3 has 17 residues. The CDR3 reads CASSLGILTFENTEAFF. The CDR3 nucleotides read TGTGCCAGCAGTTTAGGTATCCTAACTTTTGAGAACACTGAAGCTTTCTTT. The full variable domain, in which reference TRBV28 and TRBJ1-1 provide the parts outside the CDR3, is DVKVTQSSRYLVKRTGEKVFLECVQDMDHENMFWYRQDPGLGLRLIYFSYDVKMKEKGDIPEGYSVSREKKERFSLILESASTNQTSMYLCASSLGILTFENTEAFFGQGTRLTVV.

The V and J genes are TRBV19 and TRBJ1-5; D may be TRBD1 (6 bases). With 4 bases removed from V and 4 bases from J, the gap between germline ends came to 11 bases. Germline V gene data show CDR1 as LNHDA and CDR2 as SQIVND (reference sequence). The length of the CDR3 is 14 residues. CDR3 sequence: CASSRTAANQPQHF. Written as DNA, the CDR3 is TGTGCCAGTAGTAGGACAGCCGCAAATCAGCCCCAGCATTTT.

The gene calls are TRBV29-1 and TRBJ1-4; 7 nucleotides agree with TRBD1. CDR1 is SQVTM, CDR2 ANQGSEA, per germline. J lost 4 bases, V lost 6 bases, and 8 bases had no gene match. The CDR3 runs to 14 residues. The CDR3 is CSVPRDSDNEKLFF. For the CDR3, the DNA is TGCAGCGTGCCCAGGGACAGCGATAATGAAAAACTGTTTTTT.

The V gene is TRBV4-1, the J gene TRBJ1-2, with TRBD1 identical over 9 bases. CDR1 is MGHRA and CDR2 is YSYEKL in the germline V gene. CDR3 length equals 15 residues. The ends lost 1 base at V and 5 bases at J; junction bases unmatched: 5. CDR3 bases: TGCGCCAGCAGCCAAGTCCCCGGGACAGGGTATGGCTACACCTTC. Translation gives CASSQVPGTGYGYTF.

V usage is TRBV10-2 and J usage is TRBJ1-2; possibly TRBD1 for D (6 bases). The CDR3 runs to 13 residues. Trimming took 4 bases from V and 9 from J, leaving 15 bases between them. Germline V gives CDR1 WSHSY, CDR2 SAAADI. CDR3 bases: TGCGCCAGCAGTGTGCCAGGGGAGCCGAGCTACACCTTC. This sequence encodes CASSVPGEPSYTF.

The V gene is TRBV2, the J gene TRBJ2-1, with 9 bases aligning to TRBD1. V shed 4 bases and J 10 bases; nucleotides not matched to a gene: 8. The CDR3 has 14 residues. Germline-derived CDR1 and CDR2 are SNHLY and FYNNEI. CDR3 protein: CASSVGTGFGEQFF. In DNA form, the CDR3 reads TGTGCCAGCAGTGTGGGGACAGGGTTCGGCGAGCAGTTCTTC.

V usage is TRBV2 and J usage is TRBJ2-7; 7 bases fit TRBD2. The junction had 5 bases not matched to a gene; V was cut back by 9 bases and J by 0 bases. CDR1 SNHLY and CDR2 FYNNEI come from the germline V gene. The CDR3 loop spans 13 amino acids. Here the CDR3 reads CASERGSSYEQYF. CDR3 coding DNA: TGTGCCAGTGAGCGGGGCAGCTCCTACGAGCAGTACTTC. Combining the CDR3 with reference TRBV2 and TRBJ2-7 gives the whole variable domain EPEVTQTPSHQVTQMGQEVILRCVPISNHLYFYWYRQILGQKVEFLVSFYNNEISEKSEIFDDQFSVERPDGSNFTLKIRSTKLEDSAMYFCASERGSSYEQYFGPGTRLTVT.

A word on this clone: Other DNA sequences in the same sample also yield this CDR3. The chain links TRBV7-2 to TRBJ2-3; 7 positions agree with TRBD2. V trimming: 5 bases; J trimming: 5 bases; junction bases outside the gene matches: 10. Germline values: CDR1 SGHTA, CDR2 FQGNSA. The CDR3 extends over 15 amino acids. DNA of the CDR3: TGTGCCAGCAGCCCAGGAACCTCGGGGGGAGATACGCAGTATTTT. It encodes CASSPGTSGGDTQYF.

CDR3 in amino acids: CASSVDDRVADTQYF. In DNA, the CDR3 is TGTGCCAGCAGCGTAGACGACAGGGTGGCAGATACGCAGTATTTT. V and J are TRBV9 and TRBJ2-3, with 7 nucleotides matching TRBD1. V gave up 0 bases and J gave up 4 bases; unmatched junction bases: 5. The CDR3 runs to 15 residues. Looked up from germline, CDR1 is SGDLS and CDR2 is YYNGEE.

The rearrangement joins TRBV27 to TRBJ2-5; no firm D call. Trimming took off 2 bases at V and 5 bases at J, with 9 bases between the two ends. Germline-derived CDR1 and CDR2 are MNHEY and SMNVEV (reference sequence). This CDR3 has 13 residues. CDR3 residues: CASSLDLGETQYF. The CDR3 nucleotides are TGTGCCAGCAGTTTAGATCTGGGGGAGACCCAGTACTTC.

Points on this clone: Different DNA sequences within this sample yield the same CDR3. This chain links TRBV29-1 with TRBJ2-7, with D possibly matching TRBD1 (7 bases). The V end was cut by 3 bases, the J end by 1 base, with 10 bases between. This CDR3 is built from 13 residues. CDR1 and CDR2 (germline): SQVTM, ANQGSEA. The DNA for the CDR3 is TGCAGCGTTGAGCCAGGGGGGTCCTACGAGCAGTACTTC. Translating it yields CSVEPGGSYEQYF.